One T cell receptor (beta chain) is described in this entry. V was clipped by 0 bases and J by 0 bases; unmatched bases: 2. CDR3 size: 17 residues. Germline assignment: CDR1 LGHNA and CDR2 YSLEER. This sample was taken from a study of blood T cell repertoires in COVID-19. Libraries were prepared by immunoSEQ multiplex PCR; TCRdb keeps only in-frame clonotypes and omits some of them. The data show about 270,000 clones, about 83% seen once. The chain links TRBV4-3 to TRBJ1-6; 7 bases are shared with TRBD1. The sequence was collected from an elderly woman with COVID-19, enrolled during active disease. Sequenced material: peripheral blood. Written as DNA, the CDR3 is TGCGCCAGCAGCCAAGAATGGGACAGCTCCTATAATTCACCCCTCCACTTT. Protein: CASSQEWDSSYNSPLHF.